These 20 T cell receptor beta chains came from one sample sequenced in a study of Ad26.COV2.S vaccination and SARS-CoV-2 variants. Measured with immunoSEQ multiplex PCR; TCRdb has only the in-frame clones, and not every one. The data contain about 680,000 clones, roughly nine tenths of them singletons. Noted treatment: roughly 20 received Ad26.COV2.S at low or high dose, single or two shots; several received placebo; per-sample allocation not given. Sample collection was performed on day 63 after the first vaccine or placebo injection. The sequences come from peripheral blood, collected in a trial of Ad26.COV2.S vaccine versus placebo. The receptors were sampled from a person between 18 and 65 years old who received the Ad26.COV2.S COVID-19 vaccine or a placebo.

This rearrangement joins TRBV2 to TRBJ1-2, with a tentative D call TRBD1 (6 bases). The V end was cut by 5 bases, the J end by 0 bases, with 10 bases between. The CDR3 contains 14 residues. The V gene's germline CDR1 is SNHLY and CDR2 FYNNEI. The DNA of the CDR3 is TGTGCCAGCAGTCGACAGGAGTCTAACTATGGCTACACCTTC. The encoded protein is CASSRQESNYGYTF.

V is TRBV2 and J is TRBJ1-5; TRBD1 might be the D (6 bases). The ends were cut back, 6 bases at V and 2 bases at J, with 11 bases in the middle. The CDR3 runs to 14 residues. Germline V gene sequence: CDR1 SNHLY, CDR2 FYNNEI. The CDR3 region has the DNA TGTGCCAGCAGCAACAGGGAGGGCAATCAGCCCCAGCATTTT. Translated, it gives CASSNREGNQPQHF. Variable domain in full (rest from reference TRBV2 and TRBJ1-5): EPEVTQTPSHQVTQMGQEVILRCVPISNHLYFYWYRQILGQKVEFLVSFYNNEISEKSEIFDDQFSVERPDGSNFTLKIRSTKLEDSAMYFCASSNREGNQPQHFGDGTRLSIL.

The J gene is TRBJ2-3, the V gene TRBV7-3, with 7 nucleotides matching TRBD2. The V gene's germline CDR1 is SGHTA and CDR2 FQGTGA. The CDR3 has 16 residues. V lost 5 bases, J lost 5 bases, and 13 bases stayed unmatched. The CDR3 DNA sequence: TGTGCCAGCAGCCCCCGGACTAGTCGGGGGTTAGATACGCAGTATTTT. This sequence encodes CASSPRTSRGLDTQYF.

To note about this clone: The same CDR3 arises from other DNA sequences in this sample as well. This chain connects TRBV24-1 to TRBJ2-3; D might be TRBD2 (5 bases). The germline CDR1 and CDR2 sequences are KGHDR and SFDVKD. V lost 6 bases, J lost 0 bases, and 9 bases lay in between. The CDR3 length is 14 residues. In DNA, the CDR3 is TGTGCCACCAGTACCTCGGGGAGCACAGATACGCAGTATTTT. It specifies CATSTSGSTDTQYF.

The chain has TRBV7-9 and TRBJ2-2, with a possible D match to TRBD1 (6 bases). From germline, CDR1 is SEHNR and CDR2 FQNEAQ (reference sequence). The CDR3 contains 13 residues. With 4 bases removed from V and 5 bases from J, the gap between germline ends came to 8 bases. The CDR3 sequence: CASSSGDTGELFF. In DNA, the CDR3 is TGTGCCAGCAGCTCAGGGGATACCGGGGAGCTGTTTTTT.

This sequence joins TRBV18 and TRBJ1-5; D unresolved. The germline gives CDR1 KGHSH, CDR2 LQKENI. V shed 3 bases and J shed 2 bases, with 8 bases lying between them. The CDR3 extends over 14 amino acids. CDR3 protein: CASSPGKGNQPQHF. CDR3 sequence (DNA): TGTGCCAGCTCACCCGGGAAGGGCAATCAGCCCCAGCATTTT.

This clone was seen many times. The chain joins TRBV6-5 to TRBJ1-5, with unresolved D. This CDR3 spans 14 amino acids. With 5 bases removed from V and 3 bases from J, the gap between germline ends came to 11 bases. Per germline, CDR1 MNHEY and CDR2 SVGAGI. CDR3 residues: CASSKTITNQPQHF. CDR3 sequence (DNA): TGTGCCAGCAGTAAAACAATTACCAATCAGCCCCAGCATTTT.

CDR3 protein: CASSLRTGDNSPLHF. CDR3 sequence (DNA): TGCGCCAGCAGCTTGAGGACAGGAGATAATTCACCCCTCCACTTT. The chain has TRBV5-1 and TRBJ1-6; 7 bases line up with TRBD1. The ends lost 1 base at V and 5 bases at J; junction bases unmatched: 3. Looked up from germline, CDR1 is SGHRS and CDR2 is YFSETQ. This CDR3 contains 15 residues.

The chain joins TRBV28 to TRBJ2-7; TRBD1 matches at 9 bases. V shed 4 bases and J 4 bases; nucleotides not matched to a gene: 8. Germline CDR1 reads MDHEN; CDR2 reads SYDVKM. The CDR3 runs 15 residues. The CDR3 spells CASSSPGTGFYEQYF. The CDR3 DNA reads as TGTGCCAGCAGTTCTCCCGGGACAGGGTTTTACGAGCAGTACTTC.

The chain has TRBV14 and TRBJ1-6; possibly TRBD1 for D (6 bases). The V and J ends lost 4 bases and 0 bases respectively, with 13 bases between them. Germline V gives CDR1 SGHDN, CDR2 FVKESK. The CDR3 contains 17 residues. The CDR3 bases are TGTGCCAGCAGCCCTTACGGACAGAGCTCCTATAATTCACCCCTCCACTTT. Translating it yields CASSPYGQSSYNSPLHF.

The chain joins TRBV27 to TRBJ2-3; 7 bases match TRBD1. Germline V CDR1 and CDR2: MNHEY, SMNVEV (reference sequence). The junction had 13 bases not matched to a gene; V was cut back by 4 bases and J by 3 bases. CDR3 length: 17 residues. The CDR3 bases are TGTGCCAGCAGTTCCGACAGGGACGTGATGGGTACAGATACGCAGTATTTT. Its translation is CASSSDRDVMGTDTQYF.

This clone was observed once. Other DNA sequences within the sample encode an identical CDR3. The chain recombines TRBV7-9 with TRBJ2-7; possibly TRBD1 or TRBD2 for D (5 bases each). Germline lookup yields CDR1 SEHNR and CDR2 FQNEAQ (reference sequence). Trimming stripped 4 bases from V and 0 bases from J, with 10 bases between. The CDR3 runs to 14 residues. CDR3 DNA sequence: TGTGCCAGCAGCTCAGGGACGGCCTCCTACGAGCAGTACTTC. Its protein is CASSSGTASYEQYF.

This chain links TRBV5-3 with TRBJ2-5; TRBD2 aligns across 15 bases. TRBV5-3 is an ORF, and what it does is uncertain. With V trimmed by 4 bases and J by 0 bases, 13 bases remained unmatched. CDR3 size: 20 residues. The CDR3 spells CARSARGLAGGVAYQETQYF. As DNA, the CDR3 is TGTGCCAGAAGCGCCCGGGGACTAGCGGGGGGCGTAGCGTACCAAGAGACCCAGTACTTC.

The CDR3, as DNA: TGTGCCAGCAGCTTAGCGAGGGGGAGGGAGACCCAGTACTTC. Amino acid sequence: CASSLARGRETQYF. This chain links TRBV7-9 with TRBJ2-5; perhaps D is TRBD1 or TRBD2 (6 bases each). The germline CDR1 and CDR2 sequences are SEHNR and FQNEAQ (reference sequence). V was shortened by 0 bases and J by 5 bases, with 10 bases between the two germline ends. The CDR3 consists of 14 residues.

The CDR3 sequence is CASSWGQPVNTGELFF. The CDR3 DNA reads TGTGCCAGCAGCTGGGGACAACCCGTGAACACCGGGGAGCTGTTTTTT. The chain has TRBV5-4 and TRBJ2-2; D is perhaps TRBD1 (6 bases). The CDR3 contains 16 residues. Germline assignment: CDR1 SGHNT and CDR2 YYREEE (reference sequence). Between the trimmed V and J ends, which lost 3 bases and 1 base, there was a span of 13 bases.

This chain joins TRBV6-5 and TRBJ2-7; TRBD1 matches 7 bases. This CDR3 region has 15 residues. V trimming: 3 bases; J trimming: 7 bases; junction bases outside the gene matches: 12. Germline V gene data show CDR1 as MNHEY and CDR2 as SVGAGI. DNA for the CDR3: TGTGCCAGCAGTTATTCTACAGGGGTTCTAGGGGAGCAGTACTTC. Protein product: CASSYSTGVLGEQYF.

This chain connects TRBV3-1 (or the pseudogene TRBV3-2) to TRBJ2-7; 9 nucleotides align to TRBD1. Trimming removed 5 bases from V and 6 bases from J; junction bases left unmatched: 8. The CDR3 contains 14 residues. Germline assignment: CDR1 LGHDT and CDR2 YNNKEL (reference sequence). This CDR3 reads CASSSGTGRGEQYF. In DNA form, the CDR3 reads TGTGCCAGCAGCTCCGGGACAGGGAGAGGCGAGCAGTACTTC.

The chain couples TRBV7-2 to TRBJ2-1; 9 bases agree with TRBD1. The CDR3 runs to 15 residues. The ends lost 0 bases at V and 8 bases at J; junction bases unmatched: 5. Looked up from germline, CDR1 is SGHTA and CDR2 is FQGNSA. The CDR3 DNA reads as TGTGCCAGCAGCTTAGCTGGGACAGGGTTTTATGAGCAGTTCTTC. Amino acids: CASSLAGTGFYEQFF.

In nucleotides, the CDR3 is TGTGCCAGCAGCTTAGAGGCACCTAATCAGCCCCAGCATTTT. Translating it yields CASSLEAPNQPQHF. The chain combines TRBV7-2 with TRBJ1-5, with D hard to call. Germline V gene lookup returns CDR1 SGHTA and CDR2 FQGNSA. The CDR3 spans 14 residues. V lost 1 base and J 4 bases, leaving 8 bases between the germline ends.

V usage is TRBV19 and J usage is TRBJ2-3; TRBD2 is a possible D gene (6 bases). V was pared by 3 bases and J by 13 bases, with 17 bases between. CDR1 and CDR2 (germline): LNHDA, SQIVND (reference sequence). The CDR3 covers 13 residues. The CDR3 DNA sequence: TGTGCCAGTAGTATCGGGGCAGGAGGGAAGGAGTATTTT. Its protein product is CASSIGAGGKEYF.